Sequencing of this T cell receptor (beta chain) was carried out in a study of control samples from healthy donors and cancer patients. Assay: immunoSEQ multiplex PCR; the TCRdb copy retains only in-frame clones and omits some. The table records more than 85,000 clones, approximately 90% of them present only once. CDR3 length: 15 residues. J gave up 6 bases and V 5 bases, and 8 bases lay outside the gene matches. The germline V gene has CDR1 MNHEY and CDR2 SMNVEV (reference sequence). Sequenced: blood. The clonotype originates from a human donor in good health. The donor label of this sample is uncertain. The rearrangement joins TRBV27 to TRBJ2-3; 10 nucleotides line up with TRBD2. The CDR3 DNA reads TGTGCCAGCAGTCCGGGAGCGGGGGGGCTGGATACGCAGTATTTT. Its translation: CASSPGAGGLDTQYF.